A single sample gave rise to the 24 T cell receptor beta chains below, sequenced in a study of shared clonotypes between healthy human individuals. Assay: immunoSEQ multiplex PCR; the TCRdb copy retains only in-frame clones and omits some. The data hold some 1 million clones, with roughly 80% observed a single time. The sequenced material came from memory CD4+ T cells sorted from blood. Subset reported: CD45RA-negative fraction. The receptors stem from a man between 18 and 29 years old in good health.

The chain employs TRBV10-1 and TRBJ2-3; unclear D gene. Between the trimmed V and J ends, which lost 4 bases and 4 bases, there was a span of 6 bases. The CDR3 extends over 12 amino acids. The V gene's germline CDR1 is WNHNN and CDR2 SYGVQD (reference sequence). CDR3 sequence (DNA): TGCGCCAGCAGTGGACTGGCAGATACGCAGTATTTT. Its translation is CASSGLADTQYF.

J is TRBJ1-5 and V is TRBV30, with D perhaps TRBD1 (5 bases). This CDR3 has 18 amino acids. Germline loops: CDR1 GTSNPN, CDR2 SVGIG (reference sequence). Trimming stripped 0 bases from V and 0 bases from J, with 18 bases between. The DNA for the CDR3 is TGTGCCTGGAGTGTACCGGGCGCGTGGGGACTTAGCAATCAGCCCCAGCATTTT. This translates into CAWSVPGAWGLSNQPQHF.

The chain carries TRBV5-4 and TRBJ2-7; perhaps TRBD2 as D (6 bases). The CDR3 is made up of 13 amino acids. Trimming took 4 bases from V and 2 from J, leaving 10 bases between them. Germline values: CDR1 SGHNT, CDR2 YYREEE (reference sequence). Here the CDR3 reads CASSIPGAYEQYF. The CDR3 DNA sequence: TGTGCCAGCAGCATACCGGGAGCCTACGAGCAGTACTTC.

As to this clone: This specimen includes other DNA sequences encoding the same CDR3. The V call is TRBV5-1, the J call TRBJ2-2, with unresolved D. Germline CDR1 SGHRS, CDR2 YFSETQ. V dropped 0 bases and J dropped 5 bases, with 8 bases sitting between them. The CDR3 sequence is 14 residues long. The CDR3 protein is CASSLGSGTGELFF. In nucleotides, the CDR3 is TGCGCCAGCAGCTTGGGGTCAGGTACCGGGGAGCTGTTTTTT.

This clone has only one observation. J is TRBJ1-3 and V is TRBV10-3, with D unresolved. The ends were cut back, 0 bases at V and 0 bases at J, with 12 bases in the middle. CDR1 and CDR2 from the germline V gene are ENHRY and SYGVKD. The CDR3 is 17 residues long. This CDR3 reads CAISESRPGNSGNTIYF. CDR3 sequence (DNA): TGTGCCATCAGTGAGTCGCGTCCGGGGAACTCTGGAAACACCATATATTTT.

The chain combines TRBV7-9 with TRBJ1-1, with TRBD1 matching 8 bases. This CDR3 contains 19 residues. V shed 2 bases and J 0 bases; nucleotides not matched to a gene: 14. Per germline, CDR1 SEHNR and CDR2 FQNEAQ (reference sequence). CDR3 amino acids: CASSLKDIRQGNVNTEAFF. CDR3 bases: TGTGCCAGCAGCTTAAAGGACATTCGACAGGGGAATGTGAACACTGAAGCTTTCTTT.

The gene calls are TRBV29-1 and TRBJ2-2; a possible D gene is TRBD2 (7 bases). There are 14 residues in the CDR3. Between the trimmed V and J ends, which lost 1 base and 6 bases, there was a span of 12 bases. CDR1 is SQVTM, CDR2 ANQGSEA, per germline. DNA of the CDR3: TGCAGCGTTGAAGCGGGGGGCCGGTCCGGGGAGCTGTTTTTT. It specifies CSVEAGGRSGELFF.

The genes are TRBV25-1 and TRBJ1-2; TRBD1 is a possible D gene (5 bases). The CDR3 loop spans 15 amino acids. From germline, CDR1 is MGHDK and CDR2 SYGVNS. Trimming took 4 bases from V and 6 from J, leaving 18 bases between them. DNA of the CDR3: TGTGCCAGCAGTGCATTGGGGGATAGGGTCGATGGCTACACCTTC. Translation gives CASSALGDRVDGYTF.

The chain has TRBV30 and TRBJ1-2; 9 bases are shared with TRBD1. V was clipped by 7 bases and J by 2 bases; unmatched bases: 8. CDR3 size: 14 residues. Germline CDR1 GTSNPN, CDR2 SVGIG (reference sequence). DNA of the CDR3: TGTGCCTTTACCGGGACAGGGCACAACTATGGCTACACCTTC. It is translated as CAFTGTGHNYGYTF.

This chain links TRBV4-1 with TRBJ2-3, with D perhaps matching TRBD1 (5 bases). Germline V gene data show CDR1 as MGHRA and CDR2 as YSYEKL. Trimming removed 4 bases at V and 2 bases at J, with 16 bases between. The CDR3 totals 16 residues. The CDR3 spells CASSPSMGRNTDTQYF. The DNA for the CDR3 is TGCGCCAGCAGCCCCTCGATGGGGCGGAACACAGATACGCAGTATTTT.

There are a few counts of this clone. The same CDR3 arises from other DNA sequences in this sample as well. The genes are TRBV5-1 and TRBJ1-1; 7 nucleotides match TRBD1. The CDR3 is 13 amino acids. V shed 4 bases, J shed 5 bases, and the junction held 5 bases outside the gene matches. The germline V gene encodes CDR1 SGHRS and CDR2 YFSETQ. Here the CDR3 DNA reads TGCGCCAGCAGCGTGACAGGGCAGACTGAAGCTTTCTTT. This codes for CASSVTGQTEAFF.

The rearrangement links TRBV30 to TRBJ2-5; 10 bases map to TRBD2. Unmatched junction bases numbered 12, after V lost 6 bases and J lost 5 bases. This CDR3 comprises 15 residues. Looked up from germline, CDR1 is GTSNPN and CDR2 is SVGIG (reference sequence). The CDR3 spells CACTPPSGGGETQYF. DNA of the CDR3: TGTGCCTGCACCCCCCCTAGCGGGGGAGGTGAGACCCAGTACTTC.

This clone was seen once. This same CDR3 is encoded by further DNA sequences in the sample. This CDR3 is CASSLARGNQPQHF. The CDR3 bases are TGTGCCAGCAGCTTAGCCAGGGGCAATCAGCCCCAGCATTTT. The chain joins TRBV7-2 to TRBJ1-5; D possibly corresponds to TRBD1 (5 bases). Deletions cut 0 bases from V and 2 bases from J, with 5 bases between. The CDR3 length is 14 residues. The germline V gene encodes CDR1 SGHTA and CDR2 FQGNSA.

In its sample, this clone was seen a few times. CDR3 sequence (DNA): TGTGCCAGCAGCTTGAGGGACAGGGGTCCTGAAGCTTTCTTT. It codes for CASSLRDRGPEAFF. This sequence joins TRBV5-6 and TRBJ1-1; 10 nucleotides align to TRBD1. The CDR3 is made up of 14 amino acids. Germline V CDR1 and CDR2: SGHDT, YYEEEE. After removal of 1 base from V and 6 bases from J, the junction contained 3 bases not matched to a gene.

V gene TRBV2 combines with J gene TRBJ2-7, with 13 bases matching TRBD2. With V trimmed by 7 bases and J by 4 bases, 7 bases remained unmatched. CDR3 size: 15 residues. Germline-derived CDR1 and CDR2 are SNHLY and FYNNEI. For the CDR3, the DNA is TGTGCCAGCAAAGGACTAGCGGGAGCTAGGTACGAGCAGTACTTC. Encoded protein: CASKGLAGARYEQYF. Variable domain in full (rest from reference TRBV2 and TRBJ2-7): EPEVTQTPSHQVTQMGQEVILRCVPISNHLYFYWYRQILGQKVEFLVSFYNNEISEKSEIFDDQFSVERPDGSNFTLKIRSTKLEDSAMYFCASKGLAGARYEQYFGPGTRLTVT.

This clone was observed a few times. The chain joins TRBV30 to TRBJ1-2, with a tentative D call TRBD1 (6 bases). This CDR3 has 12 residues. Trimming shortened V by 4 bases and J by 7 bases, and 13 bases separated the two germline ends. Looked up from germline, CDR1 is GTSNPN and CDR2 is SVGIG (reference sequence). The CDR3 loop reads CAWTTGKTGYTF. CDR3 DNA sequence: TGTGCCTGGACCACAGGGAAGACTGGCTACACCTTC.

The chain is built from TRBV7-8 and TRBJ2-7; 11 bases align to TRBD2. The CDR3 consists of 15 residues. CDR1 and CDR2 (germline): SGHVS, FQNEAQ. The V segment lost 4 bases and the J segment 1 base; nucleotides outside the gene matches: 3. The chain's CDR3 is CASSSGLAGSYEQYF. CDR3 nucleotide sequence: TGTGCCAGCAGCTCCGGACTAGCGGGTTCCTACGAGCAGTACTTC.

This clone has just one count. The chain has TRBV14 and TRBJ2-7; D is ambiguous. This CDR3 spans 15 amino acids. V shed 0 bases and J shed 3 bases, with 12 bases lying between them. Germline V CDR1 and CDR2: SGHDN, FVKESK. Here the CDR3 reads CASSQDFPGNYEQYF. In nucleotides, the CDR3 is TGTGCCAGCAGCCAAGATTTTCCAGGAAACTACGAGCAGTACTTC.

The genes are TRBV2 and TRBJ2-7; TRBD1 matches 7 bases. Germline CDR1 SNHLY, CDR2 FYNNEI. With 2 bases clipped from V and 6 bases from J, the junction kept 7 bases outside the gene matches. This CDR3 has 14 amino acids. As DNA, the CDR3 is TGTGCCAGCAGTGAAACAAAGACAGGGATCGAGCAGTACTTC. Its protein product is CASSETKTGIEQYF.

CDR3 sequence reads: CASSQASDTQYF. The CDR3 coding sequence is TGTGCCAGCAGCCAGGCTTCAGATACGCAGTATTTT. The chain joins TRBV6-6 to TRBJ2-3; D uncertain. The germline CDR1 and CDR2 sequences are MNHNY and SVGAGI (reference sequence). The germline V and J ends were trimmed by 6 bases and 4 bases, with 8 bases remaining between them. This CDR3 is 12 amino acids long.

Concerning this clone: The same CDR3 arises from other DNA sequences in this sample as well. V usage is TRBV9 and J usage is TRBJ1-3; tentative D call: TRBD1 (6 bases). V was cut by 2 bases and J by 0 bases, with 9 bases left in between. The germline V gene has CDR1 SGDLS and CDR2 YYNGEE. This CDR3 comprises 15 residues. The CDR3 spells CASSVGGVSGNTIYF. As DNA, the CDR3 is TGTGCCAGCAGCGTCGGGGGCGTCTCTGGAAACACCATATATTTT.

As to this clone: The same CDR3 arises from other DNA sequences in this sample as well. V gene TRBV5-1 combines with J gene TRBJ1-1; D may be TRBD1 (6 bases). Germline lookup yields CDR1 SGHRS and CDR2 YFSETQ. The germline V and J ends were trimmed by 3 bases and 1 base, with 10 bases remaining between them. This CDR3 is 14 amino acids long. The CDR3 sequence: CASSSGQPNTEAFF. The CDR3 bases are TGCGCCAGCAGCTCCGGACAGCCGAACACTGAAGCTTTCTTT.

This clone has just a few counts. The chain recombines TRBV2 with TRBJ1-4; D unresolved. This CDR3 is built from 14 residues. Germline V gene lookup returns CDR1 SNHLY and CDR2 FYNNEI. Trimming shortened V by 7 bases and J by 8 bases, and 17 bases separated the two germline ends. The CDR3 sequence: CASTVDRSSEKLFF. The CDR3 DNA follows: TGTGCCAGCACGGTAGATAGGTCTTCGGAAAAACTGTTTTTT.

The chain has TRBV5-3 and TRBJ2-7, with 7 bases that match TRBD1. TRBV5-3 is marked as an open reading frame, function uncertain. Unmatched junction bases numbered 2, after V lost 9 bases and J lost 2 bases. The CDR3 length is 11 residues. This chain's CDR3 is CATDRAYEQYF. The CDR3 nucleotides are TGTGCCACCGACAGGGCCTACGAGCAGTACTTC.